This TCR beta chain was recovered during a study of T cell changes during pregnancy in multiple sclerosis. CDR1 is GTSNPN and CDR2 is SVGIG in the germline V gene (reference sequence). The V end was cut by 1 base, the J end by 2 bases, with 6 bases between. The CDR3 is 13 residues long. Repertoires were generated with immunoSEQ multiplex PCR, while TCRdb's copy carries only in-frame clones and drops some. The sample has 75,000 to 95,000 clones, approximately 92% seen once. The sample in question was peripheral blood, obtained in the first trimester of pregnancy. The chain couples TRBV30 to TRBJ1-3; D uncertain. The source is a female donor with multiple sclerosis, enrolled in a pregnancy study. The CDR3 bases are TGTGCCTGGAGTGCAGTGACTGGAAACACCATATATTTT. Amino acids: CAWSAVTGNTIYF. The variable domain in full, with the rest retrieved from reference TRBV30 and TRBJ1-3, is SQTIHQWPATLVQPVGSPLSLECTVEGTSNPNLYWYRQAAGRGLQLLFYSVGIGQISSEVPQNLSASRPQDRQFILSSKKLLLSDSGFYLCAWSAVTGNTIYFGEGSWLTVV.